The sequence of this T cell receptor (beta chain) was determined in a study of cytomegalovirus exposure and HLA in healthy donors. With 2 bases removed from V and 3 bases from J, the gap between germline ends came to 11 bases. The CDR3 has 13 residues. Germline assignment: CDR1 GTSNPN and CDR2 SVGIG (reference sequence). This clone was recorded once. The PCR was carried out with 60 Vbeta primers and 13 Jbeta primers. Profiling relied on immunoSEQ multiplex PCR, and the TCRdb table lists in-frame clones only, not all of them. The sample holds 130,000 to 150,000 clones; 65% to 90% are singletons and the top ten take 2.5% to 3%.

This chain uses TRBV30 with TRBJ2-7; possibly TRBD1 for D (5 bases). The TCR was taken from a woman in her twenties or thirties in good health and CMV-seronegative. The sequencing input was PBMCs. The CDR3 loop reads CAWSPQTDYEQYF. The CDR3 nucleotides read TGTGCCTGGAGTCCTCAGACAGACTACGAGCAGTACTTC. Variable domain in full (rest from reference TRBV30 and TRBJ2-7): SQTIHQWPATLVQPVGSPLSLECTVEGTSNPNLYWYRQAAGRGLQLLFYSVGIGQISSEVPQNLSASRPQDRQFILSSKKLLLSDSGFYLCAWSPQTDYEQYFGPGTRLTVT.